This is a list of T cell receptor beta chains from one sample in a study of metastatic and nonmetastatic thyroid tumors. TCRdb re-clonotyped the PCR reads through MiXCR. The sample yields approximately 69,000 clones, over 12% seen once. Sequenced: blood. These TCRs come from a male donor with papillary thyroid cancer or a benign thyroid nodule (not recorded which). Some clones in this sample may be carry-over from other donors' samples. The CDR3 runs from the conserved cysteine through the conserved F or W. D genes are given only for firm matches. Some rows mark clone size as missing; the rest say once, few, many or name a class of expanded clone.

J gene: TRBJ2-1; clone size: many; V gene: TRBV5-1; D gene: NA; CDR3 protein: CASSLGWGNEQFF; CDR3 DNA: TGCGCCAGCAGCTTGGGATGGGGGAATGAGCAGTTCTTC
J gene: TRBJ2-5; clone size: NA; V gene: TRBV11-3; D gene: TRBD2; CDR3 protein: CASSYLAEETQYF; CDR3 DNA: TGTGCCAGCAGCTACCTAGCGGAAGAGACCCAGTACTTC
J gene: TRBJ2-7; clone size: many; V gene: TRBV7-9; D gene: NA; CDR3 protein: CASSFGQSYEQYF; CDR3 DNA: TGTGCCAGCAGCTTCGGACAGAGCTACGAGCAGTACTTC
J gene: TRBJ1-1; clone size: few; V gene: TRBV12-3/TRBV12-4; D gene: NA; CDR3 protein: CASIPQQGGGAFF; CDR3 DNA: TGTGCCAGCATTCCCCAGCAGGGTGGTGGAGCTTTCTTT
J gene: TRBJ2-3; clone size: many; V gene: TRBV11-3; D gene: TRBD2; CDR3 protein: CASSPASGSSGDTQYF; CDR3 DNA: TGTGCCAGCAGCCCAGCTAGCGGGAGTAGTGGAGATACGCAGTATTTT
J gene: TRBJ2-2; clone size: few; V gene: TRBV12-3/TRBV12-4; D gene: NA; CDR3 protein: CASSLRWGNTWQLFF; CDR3 DNA: TGTGCCAGCAGTTTAAGGTGGGGCAACACCTGGCAGCTGTTTTTT
J gene: TRBJ2-2; clone size: many; V gene: TRBV9; D gene: NA; CDR3 protein: CASSVVNSPGELFF; CDR3 DNA: TGTGCCAGCAGCGTAGTCAACAGCCCCGGGGAGCTGTTTTTT
J gene: TRBJ2-7; clone size: NA; V gene: TRBV20-1; D gene: NA; CDR3 protein: CSAPSGSTGTGKGLCLYEQYF; CDR3 DNA: TGCAGTGCCCCAAGCGGGAGTACCGGGACAGGGAAAGGTTTGTGCCTTTACGAGCAGTACTTC
J gene: TRBJ2-7; clone size: many; V gene: TRBV18; D gene: NA; CDR3 protein: CASSPRGQLLSYEQYF; CDR3 DNA: TGTGCCAGCTCACCACGAGGGCAGCTTCTATCCTACGAGCAGTACTTC
J gene: TRBJ1-5; clone size: NA; V gene: TRBV3-1; D gene: NA; CDR3 protein: CASSLGDSNQPQHF; CDR3 DNA: TGTGCCAGCAGCCTAGGAGACAGCAATCAGCCCCAGCATTTT
J gene: TRBJ2-1; clone size: few; V gene: TRBV27; D gene: NA; CDR3 protein: CASSWTYGNEQFF; CDR3 DNA: TGTGCCAGCAGTTGGACCTACGGCAATGAGCAGTTCTTC
J gene: TRBJ2-2; clone size: NA; V gene: TRBV4-3; D gene: NA; CDR3 protein: CASSQVQAHTGELFF; CDR3 DNA: TGCGCCAGCAGCCAAGTCCAGGCCCACACCGGGGAGCTGTTTTTT
J gene: TRBJ2-3; clone size: many; V gene: TRBV15; D gene: NA; CDR3 protein: CATRRPSTDTQYF; CDR3 DNA: TGTGCCACCAGGCGCCCTAGTACAGATACGCAGTATTTT
J gene: TRBJ2-5; clone size: many; V gene: TRBV5-1; D gene: TRBD2; CDR3 protein: CASSLPRGTSGGRETQYF; CDR3 DNA: TGCGCCAGCAGCCTACCCCGTGGGACTAGCGGGGGGAGAGAGACCCAGTACTTC
J gene: TRBJ1-1; clone size: many; V gene: TRBV10-3; D gene: NA; CDR3 protein: CAISESTGRSNTEAFF; CDR3 DNA: TGTGCCATCAGTGAGTCGACCGGGCGGTCGAACACTGAAGCTTTCTTT
J gene: TRBJ2-6; clone size: few; V gene: TRBV3-1; D gene: NA; CDR3 protein: CASSQVGAVGGANVPTF; CDR3 DNA: TGTGCCAGCAGCCAAGTCGGCGCGGTTGGGGGGGCCAACGTCCCGACTTTC
J gene: TRBJ2-6; clone size: many; V gene: TRBV10-1; D gene: NA; CDR3 protein: CASSETGANVLTF; CDR3 DNA: TGCGCCAGCAGTGAAACTGGGGCCAACGTCCTGACTTTC
J gene: TRBJ2-2; clone size: few; V gene: TRBV6-6; D gene: TRBD2; CDR3 protein: CASSGSGGDAGELFF; CDR3 DNA: TGTGCCAGCAGTGGGAGCGGGGGGGACGCCGGGGAGCTGTTTTTT
J gene: TRBJ2-7; clone size: NA; V gene: TRBV28; D gene: NA; CDR3 protein: CASSPGYLGVLYEQYF; CDR3 DNA: TGTGCCAGCAGTCCTGGGTACTTGGGTGTGCTCTACGAGCAGTACTTC
J gene: TRBJ1-2; clone size: many; V gene: TRBV7-9; D gene: TRBD1; CDR3 protein: CASSYGDRVNYGYTF; CDR3 DNA: TGTGCCAGCAGCTATGGGGACAGGGTTAACTATGGCTACACCTTC
J gene: TRBJ2-7; clone size: few; V gene: TRBV6-1; D gene: TRBD1; CDR3 protein: CASSEYVGGIYEQYF; CDR3 DNA: TGTGCCAGCAGTGAATATGTAGGGGGCATCTACGAGCAGTACTTC
J gene: TRBJ2-2; clone size: few; V gene: TRBV30; D gene: TRBD2; CDR3 protein: CAWSVSWLAGEGTGELFF; CDR3 DNA: TGTGCCTGGAGTGTATCGTGGTTAGCGGGAGAAGGGACCGGGGAGCTGTTTTTT
J gene: TRBJ1-2; clone size: NA; V gene: TRBV20-1; D gene: NA; CDR3 protein: CSVDSQPYGYTF; CDR3 DNA: TGCAGCGTTGACAGCCAACCGTATGGCTACACCTTC
J gene: TRBJ2-3; clone size: many; V gene: TRBV30; D gene: NA; CDR3 protein: CAWSVPPWGVSTDTQYF; CDR3 DNA: TGTGCCTGGAGTGTTCCCCCATGGGGGGTCAGCACAGATACGCAGTATTTT
J gene: TRBJ2-4; clone size: many; V gene: TRBV28; D gene: TRBD1; CDR3 protein: CASTTTGSGIQYF; CDR3 DNA: TGTGCCAGCACCACGACAGGGTCGGGCATTCAGTACTTC
J gene: TRBJ1-5; clone size: NA; V gene: TRBV24-1; D gene: NA; CDR3 protein: CATSDGSGSQPQHF; CDR3 DNA: TGTGCCACCAGTGATGGCTCAGGGTCCCAGCCCCAGCATTTT
J gene: TRBJ1-1; clone size: many; V gene: TRBV29-1; D gene: TRBD1; CDR3 protein: CSVELGQGNTEAFF; CDR3 DNA: TGCAGCGTTGAGCTCGGACAGGGAAACACTGAAGCTTTCTTT
J gene: TRBJ1-2; clone size: many; V gene: TRBV4-1; D gene: NA; CDR3 protein: CASSPAGRVNYGYTF; CDR3 DNA: TGCGCCAGCAGCCCAGCCGGACGGGTTAACTATGGCTACACCTTC
J gene: TRBJ2-6; clone size: many; V gene: TRBV19; D gene: NA; CDR3 protein: CASSPQSTSLTF; CDR3 DNA: TGTGCCAGTAGTCCCCAATCGACTAGCCTGACTTTC
J gene: TRBJ2-1; clone size: many; V gene: TRBV29-1; D gene: TRBD2; CDR3 protein: CSVAPSGSFNEQFF; CDR3 DNA: TGCAGCGTGGCCCCTAGCGGGAGTTTTAATGAGCAGTTCTTC
J gene: TRBJ2-7; clone size: many; V gene: TRBV5-5; D gene: NA; CDR3 protein: CASSLGSSLSYEQYF; CDR3 DNA: TGTGCCAGCAGCCTGGGGTCATCCCTCTCCTACGAGCAGTACTTC
J gene: TRBJ2-1; clone size: once; V gene: TRBV20-1; D gene: NA; CDR3 protein: CSARVHRRPEQFF; CDR3 DNA: TGCAGTGCTAGAGTTCACCGAAGGCCAGAGCAGTTCTTC
J gene: TRBJ2-2; clone size: many; V gene: TRBV2; D gene: TRBD2; CDR3 protein: CASSVLAGGLNTGELFF; CDR3 DNA: TGTGCCAGCAGTGTACTAGCGGGGGGCTTGAACACCGGGGAGCTGTTTTTT
J gene: TRBJ2-5; clone size: few; V gene: TRBV27; D gene: NA; CDR3 protein: CASSREPGEKTQYF; CDR3 DNA: TGTGCCAGCAGTCGAGAGCCAGGGGAAAAGACCCAGTACTTC
J gene: TRBJ2-1; clone size: many; V gene: TRBV30; D gene: TRBD2; CDR3 protein: CAWSASGTNEQFF; CDR3 DNA: TGTGCCTGGTCGGCTAGCGGGACGAATGAGCAGTTCTTC
J gene: TRBJ1-6; clone size: few; V gene: TRBV6-1; D gene: NA; CDR3 protein: CASSEVLNRVIGPPLHF; CDR3 DNA: TGTGCCAGCAGTGAGGTCCTCAACAGGGTGATCGGTCCACCCCTCCACTTT
J gene: TRBJ1-5; clone size: many; V gene: TRBV11-2; D gene: TRBD1; CDR3 protein: CASSPGTGGYQPQHF; CDR3 DNA: TGTGCCAGCAGCCCCGGGACAGGGGGCTACCAGCCCCAGCATTTT